The entry below describes one T cell receptor beta chain. Its antigen is unknown. The data are from a study of a mutant IDH1 vaccine in newly diagnosed glioma. Study summary: Males made up approximately 62% and females roughly 40% of treated patients, whose mean age was approximately 41 years. Patients got radiotherapy, temozolomide, or both beforehand, and most got both.

Profiled with immunoSEQ multiplex PCR; TCRdb holds only in-frame clones, not every one. Of approximately 36,000 clones in the sample, around 90% were seen once. This sample's time point: baseline, week 1 (first vaccination visit). The treatment was: pre-vaccination baseline after standard-of-care therapy. Patients carried new grade 3 or 4 IDH1-mutant astrocytomas lacking nuclear ATRX. Regarding the study as a whole: Any relationship between pseudoprogression and changes in top peripheral T cell clonotypes seemed absent.

Germline CDR1 ENHRY, CDR2 SYGVKD. Trimming left V 7 bases short and J 10 bases short, with 17 bases between. This CDR3 is built from 13 residues. This material consisted of PBMCs, taken from a glioma patient treated with radiotherapy, temozolomide or both. The V call is TRBV10-3, the J call TRBJ2-1, with D maybe TRBD2 (6 bases). The TCR was taken from a man between 18 and 29 years old with glioma. CDR3 protein: CAINQAGGGEQFF. CDR3 coding DNA: TGTGCCATCAATCAAGCGGGCGGAGGAGAGCAGTTCTTC.